These T cell receptor beta chains were read from a single sample in a study of radiotherapy plus CTLA-4 blockade in lung cancer. Libraries were prepared by immunoSEQ multiplex PCR; TCRdb keeps only in-frame clonotypes and omits some of them. The sample yields around 95,000 clones, 83% seen once. Sequenced here: peripheral blood, sampled from a patient treated with radiotherapy plus ipilimumab. The receptors derive from a human donor with non-small cell lung cancer who had stable disease on radiotherapy plus ipilimumab. Both conserved end residues are part of each CDR3. The D gene is left open where the match is weak. The size field is filled for only some rows; it gives once, few, many or a size class.

d_call j_call v_call clone_size cdr3_nt cdr3_aa
NA TRBJ2-7 TRBV7-8 NA TGTGCCAGCAGCTCCCAAAGCCCTCAGATCTCCTACGAGCAGTACTTC CASSSQSPQISYEQYF
NA TRBJ2-4 TRBV29-1 NA TGCAGCGTTACTAAAGCCAAAAACATTCAGTACTTC CSVTKAKNIQYF
TRBD1 TRBJ2-7 TRBV13 few TGTGCCAGCAGCTTCGGGACAGACTACTACGAGCAGTACTTC CASSFGTDYYEQYF
NA TRBJ2-7 TRBV2 NA TGTGCCAGCAGTGAGAGGGACTTATCCTACGAGCAGTACTTC CASSERDLSYEQYF
NA TRBJ2-7 TRBV10-1 NA TGCGCCAGCAGTGAGAGGGGCTACGAGCAGTACTTC CASSERGYEQYF
TRBD2 TRBJ2-1 TRBV19 NA TGTGCCAGTAGTCTTGTAGCGGGAGGCATCAATGAGCAGTTCTTC CASSLVAGGINEQFF
NA TRBJ2-1 TRBV19 few TGTGCCAGTAAGGAGGCGGGCAATGAGCAGTTCTTC CASKEAGNEQFF
TRBD2 TRBJ2-7 TRBV7-9 NA TGTGCCAGCGGACTAGCGAGCTACGAGCAGTACTTC CASGLASYEQYF
NA TRBJ2-5 TRBV5-1 NA TGCGCCACGCGACTAGAGGGGGCAGAGACCCAGTACTTC CATRLEGAETQYF
NA TRBJ2-7 TRBV6-6 NA TGTGCCAGCAGTTACTCGAGCAGCTACGAGCAGTACTTC CASSYSSSYEQYF
NA TRBJ1-1 TRBV6-4 NA TGTGCCAGCAGTCAGGGCCAGAACACTGAAGCTTTCTTT CASSQGQNTEAFF
NA TRBJ2-1 TRBV2 NA TGTGCCACCCTGTGGGAGGGGGCGGCTAGCGATGAGCAGTTCTTC CATLWEGAASDEQFF
NA TRBJ1-3 TRBV5-1 NA TGCGCCAGCAGCCCTGGACATACCTCTGGAAACACCATATATTTT CASSPGHTSGNTIYF
NA TRBJ2-1 TRBV7-3 NA TGTGCCAGCAGCCTAACTAGGGGTGAGCAGTTCTTC CASSLTRGEQFF
NA TRBJ2-7 TRBV7-9 NA TGTGCCAGCAGCTTAGCTTCGGGATATGACGAGCAGTACTTC CASSLASGYDEQYF
NA TRBJ2-5 TRBV6-4 NA TGTGCCAGCAGTGACTCGACCAGGCCCAGGGATCGGGAGACCCAGTACTTC CASSDSTRPRDRETQYF
TRBD1 TRBJ1-4 TRBV9 NA TGTGCCAGCAGCGCTCGGATCGGGACAGCAACTAATGAAAAACTGTTTTTT CASSARIGTATNEKLFF
TRBD2 TRBJ2-5 TRBV7-2 few TGTGCCAGCAGCTTCAACATAGCGGGAGGGCTGCGGTGGGAGACCCAGTACTTC CASSFNIAGGLRWETQYF
NA TRBJ2-7 TRBV19 NA TGTGCCAGTATTGGGACTTATTACGAGCAGTACTTC CASIGTYYEQYF
NA TRBJ1-2 TRBV7-8 NA TGTGCCAGCACCCCTCGGGGACCAATGGCGTATGGCTACACCTTC CASTPRGPMAYGYTF
NA TRBJ2-5 TRBV30 NA TGTGCCTGGAGCGACAGAGCCCAGTACTTC CAWSDRAQYF
NA TRBJ1-2 TRBV29-1 NA TGCCGGGGAGGGGGGGGAGGGGGCTACACCTTC CRGGGGGGYTF
NA TRBJ2-7 TRBV30 once TGTGCCTGGACCCCGACAGGTTCCACCTACGAGCAGTACTTC CAWTPTGSTYEQYF
TRBD2 TRBJ2-2 TRBV18 NA TGTGCCAGCTCACCAAAAGGAGGCGGGGGGCCGAACACCGGGGAGCTGTTTTTT CASSPKGGGGPNTGELFF
NA TRBJ1-5 TRBV6-5 NA TGTGCCAGCAGTCTCAGTAACCATCAGCCCCAGCATTTT CASSLSNHQPQHF
TRBD1 TRBJ2-5 TRBV11-3 NA TGTGCCAGCAGCTCCCGGACAGGAGAGACCCAGTACTTC CASSSRTGETQYF
TRBD2 TRBJ2-6 TRBV7-8 NA TGTGCCAGCAGTCTGCGGGAGGGCCGCTCTGGGGCCAACGTCCTGACTTTC CASSLREGRSGANVLTF
NA TRBJ1-4 TRBV5-1 NA TGCGCCAGCAGCTTGGAGTTTGAAAAACTGTTTTTT CASSLEFEKLFF
NA TRBJ1-6 TRBV18 NA TGTGCCAGCTCCCCCGCGCGGGTAAATTCACCCCTCCACTTT CASSPARVNSPLHF
TRBD2 TRBJ2-3 TRBV5-1 NA TGCGCCAGCCAGAGACTAGCGGGGGTCACAGATACGCAGTATTTT CASQRLAGVTDTQYF
NA TRBJ1-4 TRBV11-2 NA TGTGCCAGCAGCTTAGATCGGGGTCCCAATGAAAAACTGTTTTTT CASSLDRGPNEKLFF
NA TRBJ2-7 TRBV27 NA TGTGCCAGATGTTTAAAGGGAGTTGACTACGAGCAGTACTTC CARCLKGVDYEQYF
NA TRBJ2-4 TRBV2 NA TGTGCCAGCAGTGAAGGGGGTGCAGGCGCCAAAAACATTCAGTACTTC CASSEGGAGAKNIQYF
NA TRBJ2-7 TRBV21-1 NA TGTGCCAGCAGTACCGGGACACCAAAAGCCTACGAGCAGTACTTC CASSTGTPKAYEQYF
NA TRBJ2-7 TRBV2 NA TGTGCCAGCAGTGCGAGCCCTACCTCCTACGAGCAGTACTTC CASSASPTSYEQYF
TRBD1 TRBJ2-5 TRBV7-8 NA TGTGCCAGCAGCTTTCGCACAGGGGGTGCAGAGACCCAGTACTTC CASSFRTGGAETQYF
NA TRBJ1-1 TRBV10-1 few TGCGCCAGCAGTATTGGTCTGAACACTGAAGCTTTCTTT CASSIGLNTEAFF
TRBD1 TRBJ2-3 TRBV5-8 NA TGTGCCAGCAGCCGGGACAGGGGAACAGATACGCAGTATTTT CASSRDRGTDTQYF
NA TRBJ1-4 TRBV5-5 NA TGTGCCAGCAGCTCGGGAGGGGGAACGGATGAAAAACTGTTTTTT CASSSGGGTDEKLFF
TRBD2 TRBJ2-3 TRBV11-2 NA TGTGCCAGCAGCGCCACTAGCGGGAGTGCAGATACGCAGTATTTT CASSATSGSADTQYF
NA TRBJ2-7 TRBV9 NA TGTGCCAGCAGCGTAGGAGACGGGGGCTACGAGCAGTACTTC CASSVGDGGYEQYF
TRBD1 TRBJ1-6 TRBV18 few TGTGCCAGCTCACCGACAGGGTCCGCGTCCTATAATTCACCCCTCCACTTT CASSPTGSASYNSPLHF
NA TRBJ2-1 TRBV11-3 NA TGTGCCAGCAGCTCGTACGAGGGTGGCCACGGTGAGCAGTTCTTC CASSSYEGGHGEQFF
TRBD1 TRBJ2-7 TRBV7-9 once TGTGCCAGCAGCGGTTCCGGGACAGTCGGCGAGCAGTACTTC CASSGSGTVGEQYF
NA TRBJ1-1 TRBV6-5 NA TGTGCCAGCAGTTACGGAGGGAACACTGAAGCTTTCTTT CASSYGGNTEAFF
TRBD1 TRBJ1-2 TRBV5-1 few TGCGCCAGCAGCTTTACAGCCGGGACAGGGGGGAGCTATGGCTACACCTTC CASSFTAGTGGSYGYTF
TRBD1 TRBJ2-7 TRBV25-1 NA TGTGCCAGCACCCAGACAGGGTTCGAGCAGTACTTC CASTQTGFEQYF
TRBD1 TRBJ2-2 TRBV7-6 NA TGTGCCAGCAGCTCGACAGGGGGGAACACCGGGGAGCTGTTTTTT CASSSTGGNTGELFF
TRBD1 TRBJ1-4 TRBV6-5 NA TGTGCCAGCAGGAACGACAGGGAGAAACTGTTTTTT CASRNDREKLFF
TRBD1 TRBJ2-1 TRBV2 few TGTGCCACCCTAGGGACAGGGGACAATGAGCAGTTCTTC CATLGTGDNEQFF
NA TRBJ2-1 TRBV11-2 NA TGTGCCAGCAGCTTAGGCCTAAGGGGGGATGAGCAGTTCTTC CASSLGLRGDEQFF
TRBD2 TRBJ2-5 TRBV5-4 NA TGTGCCAGCAGCTTCAAACTAGCGGGTCAAGAGACCCAGTACTTC CASSFKLAGQETQYF
NA TRBJ2-5 TRBV7-2 NA TGTGCCAGCAGCTTCGTGGCGCTCGAGACCCAGTACTTC CASSFVALETQYF
NA TRBJ1-3 TRBV7-8 NA TGTGCCAGCAGCTTAGGGACACCCTCTGGAAACACCATATATTTT CASSLGTPSGNTIYF
NA TRBJ2-5 TRBV6-1 once TGTGCCAGCAGTGAAAACCGTGTGGAGACCCAGTACTTC CASSENRVETQYF
NA TRBJ1-6 TRBV7-3 NA TGTGCCAGCAGCTTACGGCATCTGTCACCCCTCCACTTT CASSLRHLSPLHF